This entry is about one TCR beta chain. The data were obtained in a study of technical replicates of blood from a handful of donors. TCRdb's copy holds only in-frame clones and misses some; the assay was immunoSEQ multiplex PCR. The sample shows approximately 89,000 clones, 90% to 95% of them seen only once. J lost 2 bases, V lost 1 base, and 4 bases had no gene match. The germline gives CDR1 MGHRA, CDR2 YSYEKL. The CDR3 sequence is 16 residues long. Specimen: T cells isolated from PBMCs. V usage is TRBV4-1 and J usage is TRBJ2-3; 9 bases line up with TRBD2. The receptor's source is a human donor in good health. The CDR3 sequence: CASSQVVAGVTDTQYF. CDR3 sequence (DNA): TGCGCCAGCAGCCAAGTAGTAGCGGGAGTCACAGATACGCAGTATTTT.